A single sample is the source of the 22 T cell receptor beta chains below, sequenced in a study of OX40 agonist ivuxolimab in advanced cancers. Data came from immunoSEQ multiplex PCR; TCRdb stores just in-frame clones and leaves some out. The repertoire has about 64,000 clones, around 90% of them found once; the top ten carry roughly 0.45%. The sample in question was CD4+ or CD8+ T cells sorted from blood, obtained in a trial of the OX40 agonist ivuxolimab. All receptors come from an adult with an advanced solid tumor such as melanoma, head and neck, liver or kidney cancer.

The chain links TRBV7-9 to TRBJ2-5, with 9 bases fitting TRBD1. Per the germline V gene, CDR1 is SEHNR and CDR2 is FQNEAQ (reference sequence). This CDR3 contains 14 residues. V lost 4 bases to trimming and J lost 5 bases; unmatched junction nucleotides: 5. The CDR3: CASSSGTGTETQYF. The CDR3 bases are TGTGCCAGCAGCTCCGGGACAGGGACGGAGACCCAGTACTTC. The complete variable domain, with remaining parts taken from reference TRBV7-9 and TRBJ2-5, reads DTGVSQNPRHKITKRGQNVTFRCDPISEHNRLYWYRQTLGQGPEFLTYFQNEAQLEKSRLLSDRFSAERPKGSFSTLEIQRTEQGDSAMYLCASSSGTGTETQYFGPGTRLLVL.

V gene TRBV7-2 combines with J gene TRBJ2-2; D is unresolved. The CDR3 runs to 14 residues. Germline CDR1 SGHTA, CDR2 FQGNSA. Trimming shortened V by 2 bases and J by 0 bases, and 4 bases separated the two germline ends. The CDR3 spells CASSLLTNTGELFF. The CDR3 bases are TGTGCCAGCAGCTTATTGACGAACACCGGGGAGCTGTTTTTT.

V is TRBV7-6 and J is TRBJ1-5; D may be TRBD1 (6 bases). Germline V lookup: CDR1 SGHVS, CDR2 FNYEAQ. The CDR3 totals 15 residues. Trimming removed 0 bases at V and 3 bases at J, with 9 bases between. The DNA of the CDR3 is TGTGCCAGCAGCTTAGCACAGGGACTCAATCAGCCCCAGCATTTT. Its translation is CASSLAQGLNQPQHF.

The chain carries TRBV30 and TRBJ2-3; 9 bases are a match to TRBD2. Looked up from germline, CDR1 is GTSNPN and CDR2 is SVGIG (reference sequence). V lost 2 bases, J lost 0 bases, and 6 bases stayed unmatched. This CDR3 contains 16 residues. The CDR3 DNA sequence: TGTGCCTGGAGTCCCCCTACTAGCGGGAGCACAGATACGCAGTATTTT. This translates into CAWSPPTSGSTDTQYF.

The genes are TRBV10-3 and TRBJ2-1, with TRBD1 matching over 9 bases. Germline CDR1 ENHRY, CDR2 SYGVKD. Trimming at V came to 8 bases and at J to 5 bases, leaving 4 bases not matched to a gene. The CDR3 runs 13 residues. CDR3 bases: TGTGCCATCCACGGACAGGGGAACAATGAGCAGTTCTTC. As protein: CAIHGQGNNEQFF.

The gene calls are TRBV5-4 and TRBJ2-5; 8 bases are shared with TRBD2. The V segment lost 1 base and the J segment 2 bases; nucleotides outside the gene matches: 4. Germline assignment: CDR1 SGHNT and CDR2 YYREEE (reference sequence). CDR3 length: 15 amino acids. The CDR3 loop is CASSLRLAGQETQYF. CDR3 bases: TGTGCCAGCAGCTTGCGGCTAGCGGGTCAAGAGACCCAGTACTTC.

The V and J genes are TRBV7-2 and TRBJ1-2; 7 bases align to TRBD1. The V and J ends lost 2 bases and 2 bases, in that order; junction bases with no gene match: 5. CDR1 is SGHTA, CDR2 FQGNSA, per germline. There are 15 residues in the CDR3. CDR3 coding DNA: TGTGCCAGCAGCTTACAGGAGGGGGCCAACTATGGCTACACCTTC. Amino acid sequence: CASSLQEGANYGYTF.

V usage is TRBV28 and J usage is TRBJ1-4; possible D gene TRBD1, 5 bases. Trimming took off 3 bases at V and 8 bases at J, with 13 bases between the two ends. Germline-derived CDR1 and CDR2 are MDHEN and SYDVKM. CDR3 length equals 14 residues. The DNA of the CDR3 is TGTGCCAGCAGTTTTGGGATAGGGGAGGAAAAACTGTTTTTT. It codes for CASSFGIGEEKLFF.

This clone has a handful of counts. The chain has TRBV5-6 and TRBJ1-3; TRBD1 agrees at 7 bases. This CDR3 is 16 amino acids long. Germline CDR1 and CDR2: SGHDT and YYEEEE. J was trimmed by 1 base and V by 4 bases; bases with no gene match: 8. In DNA, the CDR3 is TGTGCCAGCAGCCTTTACAGGGGTCGATCTGGAAACACCATATATTTT. Its translation: CASSLYRGRSGNTIYF.

The chain combines TRBV7-9 with TRBJ1-4; D is ambiguous. The CDR3 is 14 residues long. Trimming shortened V by 2 bases and J by 5 bases, and 9 bases separated the two germline ends. The germline gives CDR1 SEHNR, CDR2 FQNEAQ (reference sequence). CDR3 loop: CASSLNSGNEKLFF. The CDR3 region has the DNA TGTGCCAGCAGCTTAAACAGTGGGAATGAAAAACTGTTTTTT.

The chain has TRBV30 and TRBJ2-7; 11 bases agree with TRBD2. The J segment lost 4 bases and the V segment lost 2 bases, leaving 4 bases of the junction unmatched. The CDR3 has 14 amino acids. The V gene's germline CDR1 is GTSNPN and CDR2 SVGIG (reference sequence). CDR3 nucleotides: TGTGCCTGGAGTCCGGGACTAGCGGATTACGAGCAGTACTTC. This gives the protein CAWSPGLADYEQYF.

In its sample, this clone was seen once. The chain uses TRBV9 and TRBJ1-2; D gene uncertain. Per germline, CDR1 SGDLS and CDR2 YYNGEE. V lost 3 bases, J lost 0 bases, and 12 bases lay in between. The CDR3 covers 15 residues. The CDR3 is CASSANRDSNYGYTF. CDR3 nucleotides: TGTGCCAGCAGCGCGAACAGAGATTCTAACTATGGCTACACCTTC.

The genes are TRBV7-9 and TRBJ2-7; 9 nucleotides agree with TRBD1. The germline V gene encodes CDR1 SEHNR and CDR2 FQNEAQ (reference sequence). J gave up 0 bases and V 4 bases, and 1 base lay outside the gene matches. This CDR3 region has 14 residues. The CDR3 DNA reads TGTGCCAGCAGCTGGGGACAGGGCTCCTACGAGCAGTACTTC. Protein product: CASSWGQGSYEQYF.

This clone is a singleton in its sample. The CDR3 DNA reads TGTGCCAGCAGCAGGACGGCCAGCAATCAGCCCCAGCATTTT. It is translated as CASSRTASNQPQHF. The rearrangement links TRBV7-2 to TRBJ1-5, with unresolved D. The CDR3 is made up of 14 amino acids. Germline CDR1 reads SGHTA; CDR2 reads FQGNSA. V dropped 5 bases and J dropped 1 base, with 9 bases sitting between them.

The chain joins TRBV19 to TRBJ2-5; D remains ambiguous. The CDR3 has 14 amino acids. Germline V lookup: CDR1 LNHDA, CDR2 SQIVND (reference sequence). Trimming cost V 3 bases and J 2 bases, with 10 bases left between them. CDR3 in amino acids: CASSIRGGQETQYF. The CDR3 coding sequence is TGTGCCAGTAGTATTCGCGGCGGTCAAGAGACCCAGTACTTC.

CDR3 in DNA: TGTGCCAGCAGCTTAGAGGAGGCCTACGAGCAGTACTTC. This encodes CASSLEEAYEQYF. The chain carries TRBV7-2 and TRBJ2-7; tentatively, D is TRBD2 (5 bases). The CDR3 contains 13 residues. Germline lookup yields CDR1 SGHTA and CDR2 FQGNSA. V was shortened by 1 base and J by 2 bases, with 6 bases between the two germline ends.

The chain links TRBV5-4 to TRBJ1-1, with D possibly matching TRBD1 (6 bases). Trimming left V 4 bases short and J 5 bases short, with 15 bases between. The CDR3 is 14 amino acids. Germline assignment: CDR1 SGHNT and CDR2 YYREEE (reference sequence). CDR3 in amino acids: CASSPQGIVTEAFF. DNA for the CDR3: TGTGCCAGCAGCCCACAGGGCATTGTGACTGAAGCTTTCTTT.

V gene TRBV6-5 combines with J gene TRBJ2-1, with 8 nucleotides matching TRBD1. Trimming removed 5 bases from V and 3 bases from J; junction bases left unmatched: 3. The CDR3 sequence is 14 residues long. CDR1 MNHEY and CDR2 SVGAGI come from the germline V gene. CDR3 nucleotides: TGTGCCAGCAGTAGGACAGGGAACTACAATGAGCAGTTCTTC. It codes for CASSRTGNYNEQFF.

This clone was recorded once. V and J are TRBV18 and TRBJ1-3; D perhaps matches TRBD1 (5 bases). The CDR3 has 15 residues. The germline V gene has CDR1 KGHSH and CDR2 LQKENI. The germline V and J ends were trimmed by 0 bases and 2 bases, with 8 bases remaining between them. CDR3: CASSPPGTTGNTIYF. The CDR3 DNA reads TGTGCCAGCTCACCACCCGGGACGACTGGAAACACCATATATTTT.

This chain connects TRBV6-6 to TRBJ1-1, with 10 positions matching TRBD1. From germline, CDR1 is MNHNY and CDR2 SVGAGI (reference sequence). The V gene end was trimmed by 6 bases and the J gene end by 6 bases; junction bases not matched to a gene: 4. This CDR3 contains 13 residues. CDR3 sequence (DNA): TGTGCCAGCAGAGGGACAGGGGTTTCTGAAGCTTTCTTT. This sequence encodes CASRGTGVSEAFF.

This chain uses TRBV5-6 with TRBJ2-3, with D perhaps TRBD2 (6 bases). V was clipped by 4 bases and J by 6 bases, with 9 bases between them. CDR3 size: 12 residues. In germline, CDR1 is SGHDT, CDR2 YYEEEE. Here the CDR3 reads CASSGAGDTQYF. The CDR3 DNA reads as TGTGCCAGCAGCGGCGCGGGGGATACGCAGTATTTT.

The chain recombines TRBV27 with TRBJ1-1; 11 nucleotides line up with TRBD1. Germline V CDR1 and CDR2: MNHEY, SMNVEV (reference sequence). The CDR3 sequence is 16 residues long. V was pared by 3 bases and J by 3 bases, with 6 bases of the junction left unmatched. DNA for the CDR3: TGTGCCAGCAGTTTGAGGACAGGGGGCAGTTACACTGAAGCTTTCTTT. It specifies CASSLRTGGSYTEAFF.